Each of the 2 T cell receptor beta chains below was sequenced from the same sample in a study of T cells after yellow fever vaccination (dated by TCRdb to between 2018 and 2021). Libraries were prepared through 5' RACE. This sample was sequenced with an Illumina NovaSeq 6000. The public reads were reanalyzed by TCRdb: fastp trimming at Q25, MiXCR alignment, in-frame beta chains only. Rows with one shared CDR3 protein collapse into an entry with the most common genes and DNA. Here the sample has about 260,000 distinct CDR3 sequences; about 5.2% occur a single time. The top ten hold roughly 3.3% of the sample. This specimen's treatment or condition label, per the study, means: live attenuated yellow fever vaccine strain. The sequencing used CD4+ T cells sorted from PBMCs, collected on the day of the yellow fever booster vaccination. Receptors originate from a man between 18 and 35 years old who received the YFV17D yellow fever vaccine.

The chain uses TRBV7-3 and TRBJ1-1; TRBD1 is a possible D gene (6 bases). CDR3 length: 15 residues. The germline V and J ends were trimmed by 5 bases and 4 bases, with 17 bases remaining between them. Per the germline V gene, CDR1 is SGHTA and CDR2 is FQGTGA. DNA for the CDR3: TGTGCCAGCAGCCCCGGGGGCAGGGAGGTCACTGAAGCTTTCTTT. This codes for CASSPGGREVTEAFF.

This clonotype was seen many times. CDR3 sequence: CASSQFKGVNTEAFF. The CDR3 region has the DNA TGTGCCAGCAGCCAATTCAAGGGGGTGAACACTGAAGCTTTCTTT. The chain links TRBV7-2 to TRBJ1-1; D is perhaps TRBD1 (6 bases). Germline-derived CDR1 and CDR2 are SGHTA and FQGNSA. This CDR3 has 15 residues. The germline V and J ends were trimmed by 5 bases and 0 bases, with 13 bases remaining between them.